This paragraph covers one TCR beta chain sequence. The sample comes from a study of T cell responses to AZD1222 COVID-19 vaccine. As for the study in general: Doses given second, at about 4 or about 12 weeks, were pooled.

Profiled with immunoSEQ multiplex PCR; TCRdb holds only in-frame clones, not every one. This table has around 150,000 clones, about 95% appearing once. This CDR3 region has 15 residues. Germline loops: CDR1 KGHSH, CDR2 LQKENI. V lost 4 bases, J lost 2 bases, and 2 bases stayed unmatched. This clonotype was obtained from an adult in good health. The genes are TRBV18 and TRBJ2-1; TRBD2 agrees at 10 bases. The sequencing here drew on peripheral blood, taken on day 0 of AZD1222 vaccination. As DNA, the CDR3 is TGTGCCAGCTCACTAGCGGGAGGACCCTACAATGAGCAGTTCTTC. Translation gives CASSLAGGPYNEQFF.